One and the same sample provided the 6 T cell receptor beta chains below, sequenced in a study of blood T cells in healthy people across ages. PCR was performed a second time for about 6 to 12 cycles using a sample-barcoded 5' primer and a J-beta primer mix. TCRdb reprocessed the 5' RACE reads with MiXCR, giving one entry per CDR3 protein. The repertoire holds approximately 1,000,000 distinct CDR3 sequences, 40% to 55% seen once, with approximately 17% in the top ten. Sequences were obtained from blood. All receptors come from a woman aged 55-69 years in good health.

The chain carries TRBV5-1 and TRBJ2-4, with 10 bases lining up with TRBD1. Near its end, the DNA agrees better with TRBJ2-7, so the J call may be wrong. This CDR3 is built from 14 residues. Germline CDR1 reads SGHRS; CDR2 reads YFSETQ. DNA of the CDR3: TGCGCCAGCAGCCCCAGGACAGGGGGGCACGAGCAGTACTTC. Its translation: CASSPRTGGHEQYF.

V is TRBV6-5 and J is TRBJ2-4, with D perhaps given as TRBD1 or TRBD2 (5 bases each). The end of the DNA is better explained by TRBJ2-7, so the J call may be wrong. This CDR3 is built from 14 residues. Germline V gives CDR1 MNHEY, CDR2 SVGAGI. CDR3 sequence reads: CASSYAAGRNEQYF. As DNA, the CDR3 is TGTGCCAGCAGTTACGCGGCAGGGAGAAACGAGCAGTACTTC.

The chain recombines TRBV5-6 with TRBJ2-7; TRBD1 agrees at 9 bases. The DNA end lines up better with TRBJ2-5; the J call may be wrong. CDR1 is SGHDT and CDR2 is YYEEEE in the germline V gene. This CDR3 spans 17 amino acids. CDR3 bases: TGTGCCAGCAGCCTCCCGGGACAGGGCCTGAGTGAAGAGACCCAGTACTTC. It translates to CASSLPGQGLSEETQYF.

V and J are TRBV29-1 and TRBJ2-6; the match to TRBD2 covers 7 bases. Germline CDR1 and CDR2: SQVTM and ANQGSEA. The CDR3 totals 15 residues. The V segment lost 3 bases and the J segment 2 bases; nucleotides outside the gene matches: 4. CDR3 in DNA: TGCAGCGTTGACGATGCGGGAGCTGGGGCCAACGTCCTGACTTTC. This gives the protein CSVDDAGAGANVLTF.

DNA of the CDR3: TGTGCTAGTGCTGCGGGAGGGAGCACAGATACGCAGTATTTT. Protein: CASAAGGSTDTQYF. The V call is TRBV12-5, the J call TRBJ2-3, with 9 bases fitting TRBD2. Germline CDR1 is LGHNT and CDR2 is FRNRAP. Trimming at V came to 7 bases and at J to 0 bases, leaving 2 bases not matched to a gene. This CDR3 has 14 amino acids.

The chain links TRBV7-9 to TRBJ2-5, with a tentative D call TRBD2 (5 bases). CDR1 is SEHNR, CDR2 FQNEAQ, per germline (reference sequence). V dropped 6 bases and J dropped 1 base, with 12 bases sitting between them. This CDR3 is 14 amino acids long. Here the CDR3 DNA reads TGTGCCAGCAGTGGACTGGTGGGCCAAGAGACCCAGTACTTC. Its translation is CASSGLVGQETQYF.